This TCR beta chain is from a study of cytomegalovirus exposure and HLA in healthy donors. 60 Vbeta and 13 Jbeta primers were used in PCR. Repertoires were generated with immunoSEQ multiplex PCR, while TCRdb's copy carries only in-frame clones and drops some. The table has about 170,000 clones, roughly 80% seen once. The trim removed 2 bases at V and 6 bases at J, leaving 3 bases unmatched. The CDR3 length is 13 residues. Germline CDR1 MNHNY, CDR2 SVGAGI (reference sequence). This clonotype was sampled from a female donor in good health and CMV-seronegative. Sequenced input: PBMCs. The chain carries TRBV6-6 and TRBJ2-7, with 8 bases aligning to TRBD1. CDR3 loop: CASSYDRGGEQYF. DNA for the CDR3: TGTGCCAGCAGTTACGACAGGGGAGGCGAGCAGTACTTC.